These 21 T cell receptor beta chains share one sample of origin, sequenced in a study of blood T cells in healthy people across ages. A J-beta primer mix and a sample-barcoded 5' primer were used in a second PCR of roughly 6 to 12 cycles. TCRdb re-called the 5' RACE reads with MiXCR, one entry per CDR3 protein. The sample consists of fewer than 1,000,000 distinct CDR3 sequences, about 42% of them appearing once. The sequenced sample consisted of blood. These receptors came from a man aged 55 to 70 in good health.

The sample holds many counts of this clonotype. The CDR3 region is CASSTRGTWGEQYF. CDR3 in DNA: TGTGCCAGCAGCACTCGCGGGACTTGGGGCGAGCAGTACTTC. The chain is built from TRBV7-2 and TRBJ2-7, with D possibly TRBD2 on 6 matching bases. The CDR3 is 14 amino acids. Trimming cost V 5 bases and J 6 bases, with 17 bases left between them. Per germline, CDR1 SGHTA and CDR2 FQGNSA.

This clonotype was seen only once. J is TRBJ1-5 and V is TRBV29-1; TRBD1 is a possible D gene (5 bases). The V end was cut by 2 bases, the J end by 6 bases, with 20 bases between. The germline V gene encodes CDR1 SQVTM and CDR2 ANQGSEA. CDR3 size: 16 residues. CDR3 sequence: CSVEQGKGKGSQPQHF. The CDR3 DNA follows: TGCAGCGTTGAACAAGGGAAGGGGAAAGGCAGTCAGCCCCAGCATTTT.

The chain uses TRBV5-1 and TRBJ1-2; 9 nucleotides agree with TRBD1. Per germline, CDR1 SGHRS and CDR2 YFSETQ. This CDR3 spans 14 amino acids. The J segment lost 8 bases and the V segment lost 0 bases, leaving 5 bases of the junction unmatched. The CDR3 DNA reads TGCGCCAGCAGCTTGGGCGGACAGGGGAGCGGCTACACCTTC. It translates to CASSLGGQGSGYTF.

This chain joins TRBV28 and TRBJ2-7, with TRBD1 identical over 9 bases. The CDR3 is 15 residues long. Per germline, CDR1 MDHEN and CDR2 SYDVKM. J gave up 2 bases and V 7 bases, and 9 bases lay outside the gene matches. CDR3 sequence reads: CASNGQGKPTYEQYF. Written as DNA, the CDR3 is TGTGCCAGCAACGGACAGGGGAAGCCTACCTACGAGCAGTACTTC.

The chain carries TRBV27 and TRBJ1-6, with a weak D call TRBD1 (6 bases). V was cut by 6 bases and J by 8 bases, with 20 bases left in between. The germline V gene has CDR1 MNHEY and CDR2 SMNVEV (reference sequence). The CDR3 has 16 residues. The CDR3 is CASRVIYRALDSPLHF. The CDR3, as DNA: TGTGCCAGCAGAGTAATCTACAGGGCTTTGGATTCACCCCTCCACTTT.

The rearrangement links TRBV4-3 to TRBJ1-2; TRBD1 is a possible D gene (5 bases). Trimming pared 0 bases from V and 7 bases from J, leaving 12 bases between. Germline values: CDR1 LGHNA, CDR2 YSLEER. This CDR3 has 14 amino acids. CDR3 protein: CASSQERGLTGYTF. The CDR3 bases are TGCGCCAGCAGCCAAGAAAGGGGTCTAACTGGCTACACCTTC.

J is TRBJ2-6 and V is TRBV7-9; TRBD1 matches 8 bases. The germline CDR1 and CDR2 sequences are SEHNR and FQNEAQ (reference sequence). V gave up 4 bases and J gave up 1 base; unmatched junction bases: 9. The CDR3 runs to 18 residues. CDR3 DNA sequence: TGTGCCAGCAGCTCAGACGGACAGGGACTTTCTGGGGCCAACGTCCTGACTTTC. It translates to CASSSDGQGLSGANVLTF.

The V and J genes are TRBV7-8 and TRBJ2-3; the match to TRBD2 covers 7 bases. V dropped 5 bases and J dropped 4; count of bases not matched to a gene: 12. The CDR3 sequence is 16 residues long. The germline V gene has CDR1 SGHVS and CDR2 FQNEAQ. This chain's CDR3 is CASSARTALASDTQYF. The CDR3 DNA follows: TGTGCCAGCAGCGCCAGGACCGCACTAGCGTCAGATACGCAGTATTTT.

This chain connects TRBV29-1 to TRBJ2-2, with D perhaps given as TRBD1 or TRBD2 (5 bases each). V was shortened by 7 bases and J by 9 bases, with 12 bases between the two germline ends. This CDR3 comprises 11 residues. Germline V gene data show CDR1 as SQVTM and CDR2 as ANQGSEA. The CDR3: CSGGGRRELFF. CDR3 sequence (DNA): TGCAGCGGTGGGGGAAGGCGGGAGCTGTTTTTT.

The chain is built from TRBV20-1 and TRBJ2-1; D unclear. Germline V gene data show CDR1 as DFQATT and CDR2 as SNEGSKA (reference sequence). The V end lost 0 bases, the J end lost 7 bases, and 7 bases lay between the germline ends. The CDR3 has 12 residues. The CDR3 DNA is TGCAGTGCTAGAGACAACTGGAATGAGCAGTTCTTC. Amino acids: CSARDNWNEQFF.

This clonotype was picked up a small number of times. The chain couples TRBV5-8 to TRBJ1-5; a weak D match, TRBD1 (5 bases). The germline V and J ends were trimmed by 1 base and 3 bases, with 11 bases remaining between them. CDR1 and CDR2 (germline): SGHTS, YDEGEE. The CDR3 covers 15 residues. CDR3 DNA sequence: TGTGCCAGCAGCTTGCGGCATGGGACCAATCAGCCCCAGCATTTT. Encoded protein: CASSLRHGTNQPQHF.

The chain is built from TRBV18 and TRBJ2-1; TRBD1 is a possible D gene (5 bases). The V and J ends lost 3 bases and 5 bases respectively, with 23 bases between them. The CDR3 covers 18 residues. Germline CDR1 and CDR2: KGHSH and LQKENI. CDR3 bases: TGTGCCAGCTCACCTACCGCGACAGTCAAGGGTAAGAACAATGAGCAGTTCTTC. Translating it yields CASSPTATVKGKNNEQFF.

The chain joins TRBV15 to TRBJ2-7, with 10 bases lining up with TRBD2. The CDR3 covers 15 residues. Germline trimming cut 3 bases from V and 3 bases from J; bases unmatched to any gene: 5. CDR1 LNHNV and CDR2 YYDKDF come from the germline V gene (reference sequence). CDR3 amino acids: CATSSNLAGDYEQYF. The CDR3 DNA reads TGTGCCACCAGCAGTAACCTAGCGGGGGACTACGAGCAGTACTTC. The full variable domain, its missing parts supplied by reference TRBV15 and TRBJ2-7, is DAMVIQNPRYQVTQFGKPVTLSCSQTLNHNVMYWYQQKSSQAPKLLFHYYDKDFNNEADTPDNFQSRRPNTSFCFLDIRSPGLGDTAMYLCATSSNLAGDYEQYFGPGTRLTVT.

This clonotype was found many times. The genes are TRBV11-2 and TRBJ2-5, with D perhaps TRBD2 (5 bases). Trimming pared 5 bases from V and 4 bases from J, leaving 20 bases between. The CDR3 sequence is 16 residues long. Germline V gene lookup returns CDR1 SGHAT and CDR2 FQNNGV. CDR3 in DNA: TGTGCCAGCAGCGCCTTCGGGGATGCGGTATTAGAGACCCAGTACTTC. The encoded protein is CASSAFGDAVLETQYF.

This clonotype was seen only a few times. This chain uses TRBV28 with TRBJ2-7; D is unclear. Germline V gives CDR1 MDHEN, CDR2 SYDVKM. The CDR3 runs 12 residues. V dropped 7 bases and J dropped 4 bases, with 11 bases sitting between them. CDR3 sequence reads: CASNGWEYEQYF. The CDR3 DNA is TGTGCCAGCAACGGGTGGGAATACGAGCAGTACTTC.

This clonotype came up a few times. The V call is TRBV12-3 or TRBV12-4, the J call TRBJ2-1; the D is unclear. Trimming removed 3 bases from V and 11 bases from J, with 8 bases in between. CDR3 size: 11 residues. CDR3: CASSLGNQQFF. CDR3 sequence (DNA): TGTGCCAGCAGTTTGGGAAATCAGCAGTTCTTC.

The chain has TRBV7-2 and TRBJ2-1; D is unresolved. Trimming stripped 2 bases from V and 7 bases from J, with 15 bases between. CDR3 length equals 15 residues. Per the germline V gene, CDR1 is SGHTA and CDR2 is FQGNSA. The CDR3 reads CASSLKSRSRNEQFF. In DNA form, the CDR3 reads TGTGCCAGCAGCTTAAAGTCACGGAGTAGGAATGAGCAGTTCTTC.

This clonotype was counted only a few times. The gene calls are TRBV7-9 and TRBJ1-1; D is perhaps TRBD1 (6 bases). V lost 1 base to trimming and J lost 2 bases, with 11 bases between them. CDR3 length: 15 amino acids. Germline lookup yields CDR1 SEHNR and CDR2 FQNEAQ (reference sequence). As DNA, the CDR3 is TGTGCCAGCAGCTTAGAAGGACAGCCCAACACTGAAGCTTTCTTT. It codes for CASSLEGQPNTEAFF.

The rearrangement uses TRBV27 and TRBJ1-1; 9 bases are a match to TRBD1. CDR3 size: 14 residues. CDR1 is MNHEY, CDR2 SMNVEV, per germline (reference sequence). Losses at the gene ends were 6 bases for V and 5 bases for J; bases not matched to a gene: 7. CDR3 sequence (DNA): TGTGCCAGCAGACTGGGACAGGGTGTTACTGAAGCTTTCTTT. This translates into CASRLGQGVTEAFF.

CDR3: CASRTGELFF. CDR3 coding DNA: TGTGCCAGCCGCACCGGGGAGCTGTTTTTT. The gene calls are TRBV12-3 or TRBV12-4 and TRBJ2-2; no definite D call. Trimming cost V 8 bases and J 4 bases, with 2 bases left between them. There are 10 residues in the CDR3.

Only a few counts were recorded for this clonotype. Compared with germline, one end of the junction differs, possibly owing to a read error. The V and J genes are TRBV18 and TRBJ2-5; tentatively, D is TRBD2 (6 bases). Germline V gene data show CDR1 as KGHSH and CDR2 as LQKENI. This CDR3 is 14 amino acids long. The CDR3 region is CASSPQAGTETQYF. The CDR3 DNA follows: TGTGCCAGCTCCCCACAGGCGGGGACGGAGACCCAGTACTTC.